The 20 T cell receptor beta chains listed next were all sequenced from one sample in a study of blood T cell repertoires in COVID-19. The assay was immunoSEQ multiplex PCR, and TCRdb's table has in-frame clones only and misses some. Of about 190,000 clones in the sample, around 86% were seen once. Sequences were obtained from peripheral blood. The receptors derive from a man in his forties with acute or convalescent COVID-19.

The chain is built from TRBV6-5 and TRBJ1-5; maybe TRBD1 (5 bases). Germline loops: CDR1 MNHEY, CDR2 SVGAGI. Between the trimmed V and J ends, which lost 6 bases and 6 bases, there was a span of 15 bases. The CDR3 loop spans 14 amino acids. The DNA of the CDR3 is TGTGCCAGCAGCGCTATCGGGGGGGGTCAGCCCCAGCATTTT. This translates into CASSAIGGGQPQHF.

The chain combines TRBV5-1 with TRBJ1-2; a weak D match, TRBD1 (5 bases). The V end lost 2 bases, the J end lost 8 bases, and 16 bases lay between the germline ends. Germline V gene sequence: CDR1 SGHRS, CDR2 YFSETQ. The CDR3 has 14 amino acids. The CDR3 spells CASSFGTTRYGYTF. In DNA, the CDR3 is TGCGCCAGCAGCTTCGGGACTACTAGATACGGCTACACCTTC.

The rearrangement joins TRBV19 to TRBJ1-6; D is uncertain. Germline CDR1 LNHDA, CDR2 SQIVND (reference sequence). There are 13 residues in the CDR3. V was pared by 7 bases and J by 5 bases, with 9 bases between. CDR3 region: CASTGDNNSPLHF. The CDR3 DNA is TGTGCCAGTACAGGTGACAATAATTCACCCCTCCACTTT.

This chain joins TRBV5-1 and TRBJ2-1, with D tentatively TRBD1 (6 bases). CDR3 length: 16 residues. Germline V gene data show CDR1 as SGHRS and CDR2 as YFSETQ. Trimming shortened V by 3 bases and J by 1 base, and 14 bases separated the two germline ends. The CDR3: CASSSRVGGSYNEQFF. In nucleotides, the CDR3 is TGCGCCAGCAGCTCTCGGGTAGGGGGATCCTACAATGAGCAGTTCTTC.

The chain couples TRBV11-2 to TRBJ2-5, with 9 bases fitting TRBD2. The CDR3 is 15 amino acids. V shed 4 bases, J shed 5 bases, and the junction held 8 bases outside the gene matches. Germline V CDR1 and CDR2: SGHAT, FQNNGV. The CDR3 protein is CASSSKLAGEETQYF. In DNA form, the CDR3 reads TGTGCCAGCAGCTCCAAACTAGCGGGCGAGGAGACCCAGTACTTC.

Written as DNA, the CDR3 is TGTGCCAGCAGTTACTACAGGGCAGCTTTCTTT. Translating gives CASSYYRAAFF. The J gene is TRBJ1-1, the V gene TRBV6-5; TRBD1 might be the D (6 bases). CDR3 size: 11 residues. Per the germline V gene, CDR1 is MNHEY and CDR2 is SVGAGI. Trimming removed 1 base at V and 10 bases at J, with 7 bases between.

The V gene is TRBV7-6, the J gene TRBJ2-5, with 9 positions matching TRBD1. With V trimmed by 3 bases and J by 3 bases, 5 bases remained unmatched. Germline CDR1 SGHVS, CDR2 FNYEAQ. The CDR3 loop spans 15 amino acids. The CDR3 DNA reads TGTGCCAGCAGCTTGGACAGGGGAAGCGAAGAGACCCAGTACTTC. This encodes CASSLDRGSEETQYF.

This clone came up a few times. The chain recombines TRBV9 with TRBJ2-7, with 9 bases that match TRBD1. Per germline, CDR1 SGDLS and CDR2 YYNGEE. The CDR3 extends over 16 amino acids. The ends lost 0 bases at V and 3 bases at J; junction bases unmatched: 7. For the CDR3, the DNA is TGTGCCAGCAGCGTAGAGCCGGGACAGGGTCGCTACGAGCAGTACTTC. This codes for CASSVEPGQGRYEQYF.

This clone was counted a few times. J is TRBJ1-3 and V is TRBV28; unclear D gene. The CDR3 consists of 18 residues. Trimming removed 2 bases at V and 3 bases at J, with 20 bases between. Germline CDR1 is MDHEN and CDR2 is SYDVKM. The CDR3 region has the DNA TGTGCCAGCAGTTTACGGGTCCGGGCAGCGGGAAGTGGAAACACCATATATTTT. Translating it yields CASSLRVRAAGSGNTIYF.

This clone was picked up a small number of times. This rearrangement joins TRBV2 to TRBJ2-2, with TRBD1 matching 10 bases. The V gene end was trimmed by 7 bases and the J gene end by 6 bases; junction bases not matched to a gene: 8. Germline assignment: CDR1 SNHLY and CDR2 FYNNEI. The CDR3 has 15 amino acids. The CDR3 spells CASNSWDRGSGELFF. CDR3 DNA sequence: TGTGCCAGCAACAGTTGGGACAGGGGTTCCGGGGAGCTGTTTTTT.

The CDR3 DNA follows: TGTGCCAGCAGTGCTAGGACTAGCGGGGGGTCCTACGAGCAGTACTTC. Translation: CASSARTSGGSYEQYF. This chain connects TRBV27 to TRBJ2-7; 14 bases are shared with TRBD2. V dropped 5 bases and J dropped 1; count of bases not matched to a gene: 4. The CDR3 length is 16 residues. CDR1 is MNHEY, CDR2 SMNVEV, per germline (reference sequence).

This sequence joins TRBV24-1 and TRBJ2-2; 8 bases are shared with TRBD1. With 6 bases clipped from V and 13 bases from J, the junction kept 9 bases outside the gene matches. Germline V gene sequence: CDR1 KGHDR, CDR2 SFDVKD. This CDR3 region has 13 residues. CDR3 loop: CATSQVAGGVLFF. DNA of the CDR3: TGTGCCACCAGTCAAGTAGCAGGGGGCGTGCTGTTTTTT.

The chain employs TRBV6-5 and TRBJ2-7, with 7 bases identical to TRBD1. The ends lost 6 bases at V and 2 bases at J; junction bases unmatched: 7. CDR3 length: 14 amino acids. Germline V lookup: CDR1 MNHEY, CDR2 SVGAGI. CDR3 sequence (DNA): TGTGCCAGCAGCCTCAACAGGGGACCCTACGAGCAGTACTTC. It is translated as CASSLNRGPYEQYF.

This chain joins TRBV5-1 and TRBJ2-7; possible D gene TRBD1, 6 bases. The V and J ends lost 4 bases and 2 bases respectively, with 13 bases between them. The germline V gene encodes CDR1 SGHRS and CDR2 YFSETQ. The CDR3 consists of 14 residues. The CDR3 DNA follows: TGCGCCAGCAGCGTACAGGGTAGGACCTACGAGCAGTACTTC. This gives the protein CASSVQGRTYEQYF. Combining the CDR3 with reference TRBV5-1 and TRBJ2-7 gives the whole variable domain KAGVTQTPRYLIKTRGQQVTLSCSPISGHRSVSWYQQTPGQGLQFLFEYFSETQRNKGNFPGRFSGRQFSNSRSEMNVSTLELGDSALYLCASSVQGRTYEQYFGPGTRLTVT.

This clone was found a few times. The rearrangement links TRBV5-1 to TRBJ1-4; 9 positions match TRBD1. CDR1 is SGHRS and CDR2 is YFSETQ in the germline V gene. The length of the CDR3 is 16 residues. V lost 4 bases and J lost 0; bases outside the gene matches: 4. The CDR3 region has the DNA TGCGCCAGCAGCAGAGACAGGGGGTCAACTAATGAAAAACTGTTTTTT. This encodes CASSRDRGSTNEKLFF.

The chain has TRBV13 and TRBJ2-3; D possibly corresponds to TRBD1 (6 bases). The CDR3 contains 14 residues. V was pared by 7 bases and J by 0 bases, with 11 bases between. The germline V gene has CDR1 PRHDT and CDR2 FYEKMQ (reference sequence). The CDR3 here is CASTYRASTDTQYF. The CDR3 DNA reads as TGTGCCAGCACATACAGGGCTAGCACAGATACGCAGTATTTT.

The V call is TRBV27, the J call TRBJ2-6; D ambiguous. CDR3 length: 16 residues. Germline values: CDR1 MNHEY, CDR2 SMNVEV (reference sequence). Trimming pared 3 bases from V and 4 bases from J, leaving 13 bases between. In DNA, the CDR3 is TGTGCCAGCAGTTTTCCTCCGGGTTCCGGGGCCAACGTCCTGACTTTC. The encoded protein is CASSFPPGSGANVLTF.

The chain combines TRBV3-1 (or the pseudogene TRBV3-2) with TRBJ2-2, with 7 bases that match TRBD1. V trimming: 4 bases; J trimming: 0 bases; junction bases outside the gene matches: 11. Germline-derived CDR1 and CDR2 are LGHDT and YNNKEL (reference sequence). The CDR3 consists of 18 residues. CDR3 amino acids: CASSPPFPGQPNTGELFF. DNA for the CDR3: TGTGCCAGCAGCCCACCTTTCCCGGGACAGCCGAACACCGGGGAGCTGTTTTTT.

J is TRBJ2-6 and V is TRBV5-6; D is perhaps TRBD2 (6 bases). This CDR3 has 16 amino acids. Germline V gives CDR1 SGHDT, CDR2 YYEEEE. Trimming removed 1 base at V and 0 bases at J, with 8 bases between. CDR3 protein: CASSLWRASGANVLTF. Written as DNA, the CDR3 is TGTGCCAGCAGCTTGTGGAGGGCCTCTGGGGCCAACGTCCTGACTTTC.

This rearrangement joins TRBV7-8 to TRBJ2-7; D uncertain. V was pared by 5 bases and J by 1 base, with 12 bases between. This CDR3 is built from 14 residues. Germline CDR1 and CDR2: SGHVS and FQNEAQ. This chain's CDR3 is CASSQNSGSYEQYF. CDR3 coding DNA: TGTGCCAGCAGCCAAAACTCGGGTTCCTACGAGCAGTACTTC.